A selection of T cell receptor beta chains follows, all from one sample in a study of blood T cell repertoires in COVID-19. The repertoire was sequenced with immunoSEQ multiplex PCR; TCRdb's copy has only in-frame clones and lacks some. Seen here are about 59,000 clones, approximately 92% observed once, and the top ten hold about a sixth. Sequences were obtained from peripheral blood. These receptors were taken from a man at least 80 years old with acute or convalescent COVID-19. Each CDR3 is given with its conserved first and last residue.

CDR3 protein: CATSDSGLGEVGELFF; J gene: TRBJ2-2; V gene: TRBV24-1
CDR3 protein: CASKGQLLKQEKLFF; J gene: TRBJ1-4; V gene: TRBV2
CDR3 protein: CATSEGGGNSGNTIYF; J gene: TRBJ1-3; V gene: TRBV24-1
CDR3 protein: CASSEQVGGRETQYF; J gene: TRBJ2-5; V gene: TRBV6-1
CDR3 protein: CASSYWDRGHYGYTF; J gene: TRBJ1-2; V gene: TRBV5-1
CDR3 protein: CASSIGVRLTGSYEQYF; J gene: TRBJ2-7; V gene: TRBV19
CDR3 protein: CASSLLAGAYNEQFF; J gene: TRBJ2-1; V gene: TRBV7-3
CDR3 protein: CASSQLSGANVLTF; J gene: TRBJ2-6; V gene: TRBV14
CDR3 protein: CASSLGVPPGYEQFF; J gene: TRBJ2-1; V gene: TRBV7-2
CDR3 protein: CASSSPQGAGTGELFF; J gene: TRBJ2-2; V gene: TRBV19
CDR3 protein: CASSPRTGLLNTEAFF; J gene: TRBJ1-1; V gene: TRBV7-9
CDR3 protein: CATSDPRAGGHNEQFF; J gene: TRBJ2-1; V gene: TRBV24-1
CDR3 protein: CASSFTGGQNEKLFF; J gene: TRBJ1-4; V gene: TRBV5-1
CDR3 protein: CAISSGQGAGSPLHF; J gene: TRBJ1-6; V gene: TRBV10-3
CDR3 protein: CASSPGYQETQYF; J gene: TRBJ2-5; V gene: TRBV5-1
CDR3 protein: CASKSGAQGNEQYF; J gene: TRBJ2-7; V gene: TRBV28
CDR3 protein: CASSYPTGGNTGELFF; J gene: TRBJ2-2; V gene: TRBV6-5
CDR3 protein: CASSPWTVQETQYF; J gene: TRBJ2-5; V gene: TRBV5-5
CDR3 protein: CASSVAGTSAYEQYF; J gene: TRBJ2-7; V gene: TRBV9
CDR3 protein: CASSLRTGERGYTF; J gene: TRBJ1-2; V gene: TRBV7-8
CDR3 protein: CAWSPGGFGEKLFF; J gene: TRBJ1-4; V gene: TRBV30
CDR3 protein: CASSRRELSYNEQFF; J gene: TRBJ2-1; V gene: TRBV5-1
CDR3 protein: CASSRQVQETQYF; J gene: TRBJ2-5; V gene: TRBV6-5
CDR3 protein: CASRPGLANTEAFF; J gene: TRBJ1-1; V gene: TRBV7-8
CDR3 protein: CAISALQGEETQYF; J gene: TRBJ2-5; V gene: TRBV10-3
CDR3 protein: CASSYPRDRALGDTGELFF; J gene: TRBJ2-2; V gene: TRBV6-2/TRBV6-3
CDR3 protein: CATSSGGRDTEAFF; J gene: TRBJ1-1; V gene: TRBV10-3
CDR3 protein: CASSGTGGYGYTF; J gene: TRBJ1-2; V gene: TRBV6-5
CDR3 protein: CASSQDLRGQNTEAFF; J gene: TRBJ1-1; V gene: TRBV3-1/TRBV3-2
CDR3 protein: CASSLVPLAGVGTQYF; J gene: TRBJ2-5; V gene: TRBV7-8
CDR3 protein: CASSSARGNTEAFF; J gene: TRBJ1-1; V gene: TRBV28
CDR3 protein: CAWTTSGANVLTF; J gene: TRBJ2-6; V gene: TRBV30
CDR3 protein: CASSFQQAYEQYF; J gene: TRBJ2-7; V gene: TRBV28
CDR3 protein: CSANSFDTQYF; J gene: TRBJ2-3; V gene: TRBV20-1
CDR3 protein: CASSLDGKGANF; J gene: TRBJ2-7; V gene: TRBV5-1
CDR3 protein: CASSSPAETGPSNTGELFF; J gene: TRBJ2-2; V gene: TRBV11-3
CDR3 protein: CASSIRGLAGGTSTDTQYF; J gene: TRBJ2-3; V gene: TRBV19
CDR3 protein: CASSRGQDTDTQYF; J gene: TRBJ2-3; V gene: TRBV7-6
CDR3 protein: CSVEVRAGGPTEAFF; J gene: TRBJ1-1; V gene: TRBV29-1
CDR3 protein: CASSLQGGTEAFF; J gene: TRBJ1-1; V gene: TRBV13
CDR3 protein: CASSPGQGNGANVLTF; J gene: TRBJ2-6; V gene: TRBV3-1/TRBV3-2
CDR3 protein: CASSLAWRGTQYF; J gene: TRBJ2-5; V gene: TRBV7-9
CDR3 protein: CASSRTGYEQYF; J gene: TRBJ2-7; V gene: TRBV12-3/TRBV12-4
CDR3 protein: CATSDWGRGDTGELFF; J gene: TRBJ2-2; V gene: TRBV24-1
CDR3 protein: CASSWPGQGPDTQYF; J gene: TRBJ2-3; V gene: TRBV4-1
CDR3 protein: CASSLRGEDTEAFF; J gene: TRBJ1-1; V gene: TRBV3-1/TRBV3-2
CDR3 protein: CASSRPTTSGGPGNEQFF; J gene: TRBJ2-1; V gene: TRBV7-6
CDR3 protein: CASSYSTAEAFF; J gene: TRBJ1-1; V gene: TRBV6-6
CDR3 protein: CASSPPPGTSGPFETQYF; J gene: TRBJ2-5; V gene: TRBV2
CDR3 protein: CASSRTSGSSSAKNIQYF; J gene: TRBJ2-4; V gene: TRBV5-6